This T cell receptor beta chain derives from a study of blood T cell repertoires in COVID-19. The protocol was immunoSEQ multiplex PCR, while the TCRdb copy is restricted to in-frame clones and leaves out a portion. This sample has about 55,000 clones, with 75% to 85% found just once. This CDR3 spans 14 amino acids. CDR1 and CDR2 from the germline V gene are KGHSH and LQKENI. V was pared by 4 bases and J by 9 bases, with 16 bases between. This clone turned up a few times. The V call is TRBV18, the J call TRBJ2-1; the D gene is possibly TRBD1 (6 bases). Sequences were obtained from peripheral blood. This receptor was taken from a human donor in a cohort sampled during active COVID-19. CDR3 coding DNA: TGTGCCAGCTCACAAAATGACAGGTATGGTGAGCAGTTCTTC. This gives the protein CASSQNDRYGEQFF.